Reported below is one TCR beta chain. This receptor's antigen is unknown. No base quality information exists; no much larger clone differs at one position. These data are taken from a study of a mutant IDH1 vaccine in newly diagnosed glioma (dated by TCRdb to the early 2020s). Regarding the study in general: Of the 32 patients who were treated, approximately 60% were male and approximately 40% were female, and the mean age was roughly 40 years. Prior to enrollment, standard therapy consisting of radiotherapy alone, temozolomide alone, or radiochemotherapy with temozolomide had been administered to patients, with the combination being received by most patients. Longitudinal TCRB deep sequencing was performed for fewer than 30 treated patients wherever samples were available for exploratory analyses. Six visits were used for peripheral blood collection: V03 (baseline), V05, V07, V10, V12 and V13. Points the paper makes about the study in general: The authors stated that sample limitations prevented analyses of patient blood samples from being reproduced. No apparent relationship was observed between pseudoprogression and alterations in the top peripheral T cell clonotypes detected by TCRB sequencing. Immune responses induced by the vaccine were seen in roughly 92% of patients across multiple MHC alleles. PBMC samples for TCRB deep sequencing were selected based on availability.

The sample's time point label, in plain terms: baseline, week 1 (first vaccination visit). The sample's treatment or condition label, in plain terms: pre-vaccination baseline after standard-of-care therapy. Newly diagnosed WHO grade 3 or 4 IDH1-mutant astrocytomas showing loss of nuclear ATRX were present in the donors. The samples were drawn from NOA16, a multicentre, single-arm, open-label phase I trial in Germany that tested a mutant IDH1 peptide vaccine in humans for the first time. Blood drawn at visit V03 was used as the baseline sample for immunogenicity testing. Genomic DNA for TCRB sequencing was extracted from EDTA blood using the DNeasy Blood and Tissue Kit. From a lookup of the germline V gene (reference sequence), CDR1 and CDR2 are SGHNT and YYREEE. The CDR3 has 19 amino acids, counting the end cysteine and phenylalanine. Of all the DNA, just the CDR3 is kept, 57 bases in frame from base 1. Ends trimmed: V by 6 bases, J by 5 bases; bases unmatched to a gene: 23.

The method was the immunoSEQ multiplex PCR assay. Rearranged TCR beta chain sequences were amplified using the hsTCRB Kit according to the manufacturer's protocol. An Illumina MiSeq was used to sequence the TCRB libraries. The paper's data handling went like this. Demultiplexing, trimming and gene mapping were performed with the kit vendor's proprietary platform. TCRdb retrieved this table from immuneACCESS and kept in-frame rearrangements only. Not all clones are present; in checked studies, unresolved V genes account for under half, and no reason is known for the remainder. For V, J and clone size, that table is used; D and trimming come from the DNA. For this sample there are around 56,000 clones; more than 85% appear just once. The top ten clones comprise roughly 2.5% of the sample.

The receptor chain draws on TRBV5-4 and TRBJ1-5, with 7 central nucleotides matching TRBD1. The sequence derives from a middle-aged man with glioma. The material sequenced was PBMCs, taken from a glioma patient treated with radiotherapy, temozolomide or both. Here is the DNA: TGTGCCAGCACCCTTCCTCGGGACAGACTCCGAACTGGCGATCAGCCCCAGCATTTT. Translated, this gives CASTLPRDRLRTGDQPQHF.